Sequencing of this T cell receptor (beta chain) was carried out in a study of shared clonotypes between healthy human individuals. Per the germline V gene, CDR1 is SQVTM and CDR2 is ANQGSEA. The CDR3 runs 10 residues. V gave up 4 bases and J gave up 2 bases, with 3 bases separating them. Study-wide points: For sorted subsets, rarefaction showed incomplete sequencing despite large depth. Shared clonotypes across all four donors exceeded non-shared ones in generation probability. Sample collection involved blood only; tissue repertoires are likely different.

This clone has a handful of counts. Its antigen remains unknown. This CDR3 is also generated by other DNA sequences in the sample. Per the authors' pipeline: Sequence data from immunoSEQ were junction-only and lacked quality scores; consequently, filtering differed. Method: immunoSEQ multiplex PCR; TCRdb's copy keeps in-frame clones and lacks some. That table gives V, J and clone size, and the DNA gave D and trimming. This sample has about 690,000 clones, with roughly 88% found just once. Input material: memory CD8+ T cells from PBMCs. Subset: CD45RO+ cells pooled with CCR7-negative TemRA cells. The V call is TRBV29-1, the J call TRBJ2-7; D uncertain. The clonotype originates from a man aged 18 to 35 in good health. Some clones in this sample may be carry-over from other donors' samples. The CDR3 sequence is CSVATYEQYF. In nucleotides, the CDR3 is TGCAGCGTTGCGACCTACGAGCAGTACTTC.